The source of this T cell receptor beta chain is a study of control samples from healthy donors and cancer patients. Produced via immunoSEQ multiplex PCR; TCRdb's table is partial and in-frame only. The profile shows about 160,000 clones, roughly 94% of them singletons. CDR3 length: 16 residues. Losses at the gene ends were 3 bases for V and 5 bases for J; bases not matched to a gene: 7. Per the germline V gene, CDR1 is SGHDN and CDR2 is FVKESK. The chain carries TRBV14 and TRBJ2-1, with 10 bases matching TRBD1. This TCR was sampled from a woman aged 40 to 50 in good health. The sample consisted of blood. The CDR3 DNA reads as TGTGCCAGCAGCCAGACGGGACAGGGGTTCGACAATGAGCAGTTCTTC. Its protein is CASSQTGQGFDNEQFF.